This TCR beta chain was obtained from a study of Ad26.COV2.S vaccination and SARS-CoV-2 variants. Study-level findings and limits: Analyses of TCR breadth and depth may have underestimated total T cell responses. Vaccine recipients showed a spike-specific TCR breadth that was higher than in placebo recipients. Similar non-spike TCR breadth was seen in vaccine and placebo recipients. Post-vaccination spike-specific CD8+ and CD4+ T cell responses reportedly had substantial breadth.

Concerning this clone: Its antigen is unidentified.

Trimming removed 1 base at V and 4 bases at J, with 4 bases between. The CDR3 has 12 amino acids. Looked up from germline, CDR1 is KGHSH and CDR2 is LQKENI. Data came from immunoSEQ multiplex PCR; TCRdb stores just in-frame clones and leaves some out. Of about 180,000 clones listed, approximately 88% are singletons. This chain connects TRBV18 to TRBJ2-5; D remains ambiguous. Sequencing used peripheral blood, obtained after recovery from COVID-19. The receptor was derived from a human donor who had recovered from COVID-19. The CDR3 reads CASSPRLETQYF. The CDR3 coding sequence is TGTGCCAGCTCACCACGTTTAGAGACCCAGTACTTC.